This TCR beta chain is from a study of blood T cell repertoires in COVID-19. Turning to the study itself: From the United States, Italy and Spain came samples of acute and convalescent COVID-19. PBMCs, B-cell-depleted T cells, or T cells were the source of the cDNA or gDNA that made up the material.

This table comes from immunoSEQ multiplex PCR, and its TCRdb copy is limited to in-frame clones, with some not included. The sample lists about 36,000 clones; about 85% were seen once. This CDR3 has 14 residues. Germline-derived CDR1 and CDR2 are LNHNV and YYDKDF (reference sequence). J was trimmed by 8 bases and V by 8 bases; bases with no gene match: 8. Only one count was recorded for this clone. The sequencing input was peripheral blood. The sequence was collected from a man aged 50 to 59 with active COVID-19. This chain links TRBV15 with TRBJ1-4; 10 bases agree with TRBD1. This CDR3 reads CATGTGDTDEKLFF. DNA for the CDR3: TGTGCCACCGGGACAGGGGACACGGACGAAAAACTGTTTTTT.